Presented here are 13 T cell receptor beta chains from one specimen sequenced in a study of T cells in Graves' hyperthyroidism and ophthalmopathy. Amplification targeted TCR beta CDR3 regions from RNA transcripts. TCR CDR3 underwent first-round RT-PCR with the HTBI primer set. TCRdb re-analysed the multiplex PCR reads in MiXCR, keeping a single row per CDR3 protein. The table lists 300,000 to 500,000 distinct CDR3 sequences, more than 12% of them singletons. Sequenced: blood. The receptors originated from a man aged 50 or older with Graves' ophthalmopathy.

As to this clonotype: An end of the junction does not agree with germline; a read error may underlie this. The V gene is TRBV6-1, the J gene TRBJ2-7; 10 nucleotides align to TRBD2. CDR1 is MNHNS, CDR2 SASEGT, per germline. This CDR3 contains 14 residues. The DNA of the CDR3 is TGTGCCATCAGTGAGAGCGGGAGGGCCTCCGAGCAGTACTTC. It codes for CAISESGRASEQYF.

In its sample, this clonotype was seen a few times. V gene TRBV13 combines with J gene TRBJ2-5; TRBD1 or TRBD2 may be the D gene (5 bases each). V dropped 5 bases and J dropped 3 bases, with 19 bases sitting between them. CDR1 is PRHDT and CDR2 is FYEKMQ in the germline V gene (reference sequence). This CDR3 has 16 amino acids. The CDR3 coding sequence is TGTGCCAGCAGCCAATTTCGGGACGCCAAAGAAGAGACCCAGTACTTC. It translates to CASSQFRDAKEETQYF. Complete variable domain (other parts from reference TRBV13 and TRBJ2-5): AAGVIQSPRHLIKEKRETATLKCYPIPRHDTVYWYQQGPGQDPQFLISFYEKMQSDKGSIPDRFSAQQFSDYHSELNMSSLELGDSALYFCASSQFRDAKEETQYFGPGTRLLVL.

V and J are TRBV16 and TRBJ2-7; D gene uncertain. CDR1 is KGHSY and CDR2 is FQNENV in the germline V gene. Trimming removed 0 bases at V and 5 bases at J, with 8 bases between. The CDR3 consists of 13 residues. The CDR3, as DNA: TGTGCCAGCAGCCAATCAAGTAGGAACGAGCAGTACTTC. Its protein product is CASSQSSRNEQYF.

This chain links TRBV6-5 with TRBJ1-4; weak D call: TRBD1 (5 bases). With 2 bases removed from V and 2 bases from J, the gap between germline ends came to 15 bases. Germline V gives CDR1 MNHEY, CDR2 SVGAGI. The CDR3 is 17 amino acids. Here the CDR3 DNA reads TGTGCCAGCAGTTACAGTGGGGCAGGGACCACTAATGAAAAACTGTTTTTT. Its translation: CASSYSGAGTTNEKLFF.

There are many counts of this clonotype. The chain carries TRBV7-9 and TRBJ2-7; 12 nucleotides match TRBD2. Germline assignment: CDR1 SEHNR and CDR2 FQNEAQ (reference sequence). CDR3 length: 15 residues. The V segment lost 5 bases and the J segment 5 bases; nucleotides outside the gene matches: 7. The CDR3: CASSPRLAGDHEQYF. CDR3 sequence (DNA): TGTGCCAGCAGCCCCAGACTAGCGGGAGACCACGAGCAGTACTTC.

In this sample, this clonotype turned up once. Given a much more abundant clone one base away, this may be a read error. This chain links TRBV2 with TRBJ1-2, with TRBD1 matching 11 bases. Germline V gene lookup returns CDR1 SNHLY and CDR2 FYNNEI. The CDR3 consists of 14 residues. Here the CDR3 reads CAGSRDRGDYGYTF. The CDR3 DNA reads TGTGCCGGCAGCAGGGACAGGGGGGACTATGGCTACACCTTC.

The rearrangement joins TRBV19 to TRBJ2-5, with 9 bases aligning to TRBD2. V was clipped by 4 bases and J by 3 bases; unmatched bases: 6. Germline assignment: CDR1 LNHDA and CDR2 SQIVND (reference sequence). CDR3 length: 15 amino acids. CDR3 nucleotide sequence: TGTGCCAGTAGTAATCTAGCGGGATTTAAAGAGACCCAGTACTTC. Translating it yields CASSNLAGFKETQYF.

This clonotype was found many times. The V gene is TRBV3-1, the J gene TRBJ1-1; D is ambiguous. Germline values: CDR1 LGHDT, CDR2 YNNKEL (reference sequence). The V and J ends lost 1 base and 0 bases respectively, with 6 bases between them. The CDR3 runs to 14 residues. The DNA for the CDR3 is TGTGCCAGCAGCCAAGGACATATGAACACTGAAGCTTTCTTT. It yields the protein CASSQGHMNTEAFF.

V usage is TRBV9 and J usage is TRBJ2-7, with TRBD1 as a possible D gene (6 bases). With 0 bases removed from V and 6 bases from J, the gap between germline ends came to 19 bases. The CDR3 loop spans 16 amino acids. CDR1 is SGDLS, CDR2 YYNGEE, per germline. CDR3 DNA: TGTGCCAGCAGCGTAGATTGGGGTCAGGGGAACGGCGAGCAGTACTTC. This encodes CASSVDWGQGNGEQYF.

This clonotype was observed at least ten times. The chain has TRBV6-1 and TRBJ1-5; no firm D call. With 3 bases removed from V and 5 bases from J, the gap between germline ends came to 14 bases. Germline V lookup: CDR1 MNHNS, CDR2 SASEGT. The CDR3 is 15 amino acids. The CDR3 DNA sequence: TGTGCCAGCAGTGAGCTTGTCGCAGCGTATCAGCCCCAGCATTTT. Its translation: CASSELVAAYQPQHF.

This clonotype was seen repeatedly, ten times or more. One end of the junction varies from germline; a read error may be responsible. This rearrangement joins TRBV11-1 to TRBJ2-1, with 12 bases identical to TRBD2. Germline values: CDR1 SGHAT, CDR2 FQDESV (reference sequence). The CDR3 runs 14 residues. The CDR3 coding sequence is TGTGCCAGCAGCCTAGCGGGAGGGACGTATGAGCAGTTCTTC. Its translation is CASSLAGGTYEQFF.

This clonotype was detected a few times. The CDR3 DNA is TGTGCCAGCAGCCAAGATTGGAGGGTAGGGAGCCACGAGCAGTACTTC. This translates into CASSQDWRVGSHEQYF. The chain couples TRBV14 to TRBJ2-7, with D maybe TRBD2 (6 bases). The CDR3 extends over 16 amino acids. V gave up 0 bases and J gave up 5 bases, with 17 bases separating them. CDR1 SGHDN and CDR2 FVKESK come from the germline V gene.

This clonotype has a count of ten or more. The chain employs TRBV28 and TRBJ2-5; no clear D. V was cut by 6 bases and J by 5 bases, with 10 bases left in between. The V gene's germline CDR1 is MDHEN and CDR2 SYDVKM. The CDR3 has 12 residues. CDR3 nucleotide sequence: TGTGCCAGCAGGACTCCCGGGGAGACCCAGTACTTC. Translation gives CASRTPGETQYF.